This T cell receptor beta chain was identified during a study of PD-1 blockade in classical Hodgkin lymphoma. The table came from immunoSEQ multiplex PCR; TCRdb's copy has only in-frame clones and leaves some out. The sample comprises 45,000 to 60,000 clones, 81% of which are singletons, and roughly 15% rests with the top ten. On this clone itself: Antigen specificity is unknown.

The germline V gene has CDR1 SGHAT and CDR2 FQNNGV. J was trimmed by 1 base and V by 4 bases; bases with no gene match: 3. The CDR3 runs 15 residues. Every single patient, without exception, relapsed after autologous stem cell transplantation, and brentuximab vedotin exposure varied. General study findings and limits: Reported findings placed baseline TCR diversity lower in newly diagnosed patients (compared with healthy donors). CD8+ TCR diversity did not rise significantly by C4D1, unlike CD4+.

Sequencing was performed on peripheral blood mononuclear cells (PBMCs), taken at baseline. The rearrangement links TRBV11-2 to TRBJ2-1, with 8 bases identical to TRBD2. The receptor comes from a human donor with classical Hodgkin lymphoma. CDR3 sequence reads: CASSSAGVSYNEQFF. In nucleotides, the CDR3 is TGTGCCAGCAGCTCAGCGGGAGTGTCCTACAATGAGCAGTTCTTC.